The 18 T cell receptor beta chains presented below share a single source sample, sequenced in a study of blood T cell repertoires in COVID-19 (dated by TCRdb to the early 2020s). To prepare the library, the immunoSEQ multiplex PCR assay was applied. Drawn from immuneACCESS, this table holds only the in-frame rearrangements with V and J called that TCRdb kept. Clones are partly lost; checked studies trace under half to an unresolved V gene and leave the rest unexplained. The sample yields about 240,000 clones; 83% were counted once. Clones ranked in the top ten supply 3% to 4.5% of the sample. Sequencing was carried out using PBMCs or T cells enriched from blood (not recorded which). The receptors derive from a woman in her forties who had been exposed to COVID-19.

Here the CDR3 DNA reads TGTGCCAGCAGTGGGGGACTAGCGGGGGAAATGTACCAAGAGACCCAGTACTTC. Translating it yields CASSGGLAGEMYQETQYF. This rearrangement joins TRBV6-1 to TRBJ2-5, with 14 bases that match TRBD2. V gave up 4 bases and J gave up 0 bases; unmatched junction bases: 7. From germline, CDR1 is MNHNS and CDR2 SASEGT. The CDR3 sequence is 18 residues long.

This clone was counted once. J is TRBJ1-2 and V is TRBV9, with 8 positions matching TRBD1. The CDR3 is 16 amino acids. Germline V gives CDR1 SGDLS, CDR2 YYNGEE. Trimming took 4 bases from V and 4 from J; bases not matched to a gene: 12. CDR3 coding DNA: TGTGCCAGCAGCCCTTGGGACAGGCCGGGGGTCTATGGCTACACCTTC. It translates to CASSPWDRPGVYGYTF.

The chain carries TRBV5-6 and TRBJ2-2, with a possible D match to TRBD2 (6 bases). This CDR3 region has 14 residues. V was trimmed by 4 bases and J by 7 bases, leaving 14 bases between them. Germline V gives CDR1 SGHDT, CDR2 YYEEEE. CDR3 residues: CASSGAAGNGELFF. CDR3 nucleotide sequence: TGTGCCAGCAGCGGGGCGGCGGGGAACGGGGAGCTGTTTTTT.

The rearrangement uses TRBV28 and TRBJ2-6; 8 bases align to TRBD1. With 4 bases clipped from V and 3 bases from J, the junction kept 2 bases outside the gene matches. The V gene's germline CDR1 is MDHEN and CDR2 SYDVKM. This CDR3 contains 15 residues. The CDR3 loop reads CASSSTGVGANVLTF. CDR3 DNA sequence: TGTGCCAGCAGTTCGACAGGGGTTGGGGCCAACGTCCTGACTTTC.

The chain combines TRBV28 with TRBJ1-5; TRBD1 is a possible D gene (6 bases). Germline V lookup: CDR1 MDHEN, CDR2 SYDVKM. This CDR3 spans 20 amino acids. V lost 7 bases to trimming and J lost 0 bases, with 28 bases between them. CDR3: CASIGYEGVLGYYSNQPQHF. The CDR3 DNA follows: TGTGCCAGCATAGGGTATGAGGGGGTCCTCGGTTACTATAGCAATCAGCCCCAGCATTTT.

J is TRBJ1-1 and V is TRBV5-1, with a possible D match to TRBD1 (5 bases). The CDR3 extends over 15 amino acids. V was shortened by 4 bases and J by 5 bases, with 18 bases between the two germline ends. Per germline, CDR1 SGHRS and CDR2 YFSETQ. Here the CDR3 reads CASSLEPGVWTEAFF. CDR3 coding DNA: TGCGCCAGCAGCCTCGAACCGGGGGTGTGGACTGAAGCTTTCTTT.

This clone was detected once. The chain joins TRBV11-3 to TRBJ1-1, with D unresolved. V dropped 1 base and J dropped 1 base, with 7 bases sitting between them. Germline CDR1 and CDR2: SGHNT and YENEEA. The CDR3 is 14 residues long. In DNA form, the CDR3 reads TGTGCCAGCAGCTTAGGTGTCGGGAACACTGAAGCTTTCTTT. Its translation is CASSLGVGNTEAFF. Drawing the rest from reference TRBV11-3 and TRBJ1-1, the complete variable domain is EAGVVQSPRYKIIEKKQPVAFWCNPISGHNTLYWYLQNLGQGPELLIRYENEEAVDDSQLPKDRFSAERLKGVDSTLKIQPAELGDSAVYLCASSLGVGNTEAFFGQGTRLTVV.

This rearrangement joins TRBV28 to TRBJ1-4; 8 bases agree with TRBD1. The CDR3 runs to 16 residues. V gave up 1 base and J gave up 8 bases; unmatched junction bases: 9. Germline CDR1 MDHEN, CDR2 SYDVKM. The CDR3 nucleotides are TGTGCCAGCAGTTTATCTCATCAGGGGGCTGGAGAAAAACTGTTTTTT. Residues: CASSLSHQGAGEKLFF. Variable domain in full (rest from reference TRBV28 and TRBJ1-4): DVKVTQSSRYLVKRTGEKVFLECVQDMDHENMFWYRQDPGLGLRLIYFSYDVKMKEKGDIPEGYSVSREKKERFSLILESASTNQTSMYLCASSLSHQGAGEKLFFGSGTQLSVL.

The CDR3 bases are TGTGCCAGCAGCCCCGGACTGTTCTCTGGAAACACCATATATTTT. It is translated as CASSPGLFSGNTIYF. The chain combines TRBV7-2 with TRBJ1-3; D is uncertain. There are 15 residues in the CDR3. Between the trimmed V and J ends, which lost 5 bases and 0 bases, there was a span of 11 bases. CDR1 is SGHTA, CDR2 FQGNSA, per germline.

The V and J genes are TRBV11-2 and TRBJ2-2; 8 nucleotides match TRBD2. Per the germline V gene, CDR1 is SGHAT and CDR2 is FQNNGV. V trimming: 7 bases; J trimming: 7 bases; junction bases outside the gene matches: 17. This CDR3 region has 17 residues. CDR3 amino acids: CASTVYKGGGWIGELFF. In nucleotides, the CDR3 is TGTGCCAGCACCGTTTATAAGGGCGGGGGGTGGATCGGGGAGCTGTTTTTT.

J is TRBJ2-1 and V is TRBV30, with TRBD2 identical over 10 bases. CDR1 is GTSNPN, CDR2 SVGIG, per germline (reference sequence). The CDR3 sequence is 14 residues long. V dropped 2 bases and J dropped 3; count of bases not matched to a gene: 1. The CDR3 nucleotides read TGTGCCTGGAGTTCTAGCGGGGGCTACAATGAGCAGTTCTTC. It codes for CAWSSSGGYNEQFF.

This chain links TRBV4-1 with TRBJ1-1; 7 bases match TRBD1. The CDR3 is 13 residues long. Germline values: CDR1 MGHRA, CDR2 YSYEKL. Trimming removed 7 bases from V and 5 bases from J; junction bases left unmatched: 7. CDR3 sequence reads: CASKRQGGTEAFF. CDR3 coding DNA: TGCGCCAGCAAACGACAGGGCGGGACTGAAGCTTTCTTT.

This clone was found once. This chain links TRBV9 with TRBJ1-3; tentative D call: TRBD1 (5 bases). Germline V gives CDR1 SGDLS, CDR2 YYNGEE. The length of the CDR3 is 16 residues. With 1 base removed from V and 4 bases from J, the gap between germline ends came to 15 bases. This CDR3 is CASSVSGTTLGNTIYF. The CDR3 bases are TGTGCCAGCAGCGTAAGCGGGACCACTCTCGGAAACACCATATATTTT. The full variable domain, with the rest looked up from reference TRBV9 and TRBJ1-3, is DSGVTQTPKHLITATGQRVTLRCSPRSGDLSVYWYQQSLDQGLQFLIQYYNGEERAKGNILERFSAQQFPDLHSELNLSSLELGDSALYFCASSVSGTTLGNTIYFGEGSWLTVV.

Only a few counts were recorded for this clone. The V and J genes are TRBV3-1 (or the pseudogene TRBV3-2) and TRBJ1-1; 9 bases agree with TRBD1. This CDR3 comprises 14 residues. V gave up 7 bases and J gave up 1 base; unmatched junction bases: 4. The germline V gene has CDR1 LGHDT and CDR2 YNNKEL (reference sequence). The chain's CDR3 is CASTHRGPNTEAFF. The CDR3 DNA is TGTGCCAGCACCCACAGGGGGCCGAACACTGAAGCTTTCTTT.

CDR3 sequence: CASSSRDRGTYGYTF. The CDR3 region has the DNA TGTGCCAGCAGTTCTCGGGACAGGGGGACTTATGGCTACACCTTC. The chain employs TRBV6-5 and TRBJ1-2; 11 nucleotides match TRBD1. The CDR3 spans 15 residues. The germline V gene has CDR1 MNHEY and CDR2 SVGAGI. With V trimmed by 4 bases and J by 5 bases, 6 bases remained unmatched.

J is TRBJ1-2 and V is TRBV7-9; 8 nucleotides line up with TRBD1. After removal of 5 bases from V and 1 base from J, the junction contained 6 bases not matched to a gene. Germline V lookup: CDR1 SEHNR, CDR2 FQNEAQ (reference sequence). The CDR3 is 15 residues long. CDR3 sequence reads: CASSPQGAYNYGYTF. CDR3 nucleotide sequence: TGTGCCAGCAGCCCCCAGGGGGCCTATAACTATGGCTACACCTTC.

The chain employs TRBV28 and TRBJ2-7; 11 nucleotides match TRBD2. Germline V gene sequence: CDR1 MDHEN, CDR2 SYDVKM. V lost 3 bases to trimming and J lost 6 bases; unmatched junction nucleotides: 10. The CDR3 runs to 16 residues. CDR3 in DNA: TGTGCCAGCAGTTTGACGGGTAGCGGGGGGGCCCCCGAGCAGTACTTC. Its protein product is CASSLTGSGGAPEQYF.

J is TRBJ2-2 and V is TRBV7-6, with unresolved D. The CDR3 has 12 residues. Germline V gives CDR1 SGHVS, CDR2 FNYEAQ. V was pared by 5 bases and J by 2 bases, with 3 bases between. As DNA, the CDR3 is TGTGCCAGCAGCACTAACACCGGGGAGCTGTTTTTT. This encodes CASSTNTGELFF.